The T cell receptor (beta chain) described here comes from a study of regulatory T cells in long-lasting Graves disease. Study-wide results and caveats: Persistent cases favored TRBV28, TRBJ1-2 and TRBJ2-5. A reduction in accuracy may have resulted from the small sample size.

As for this clonotype: No antigen is known for it.

Building the TCR beta libraries relied on iRepertoire HTBI primers, and CDR3 regions underwent Arm-PCR. Original processing notes: From all samples, identification returned 14 TRBJ and just over 60 TRBV segments. Each CDR3 protein is one row after TCRdb ran MiXCR on the multiplex PCR reads. TCRdb, rather than the study authors, made the V and J calls. The data contain around 330,000 distinct CDR3 sequences, 18% of them singletons. The CDR3 contains 17 residues. Germline loops: CDR1 DFQATT, CDR2 SNEGSKA (reference sequence). V shed 0 bases and J shed 0 bases, with 16 bases lying between them. Indicated time point: newly diagnosed GD, antithyroid drugs for less than 3 months. Making the TCR library involved RNA that had been extracted from PBMCs. Each patient gave around 10 milliliters of EDTA-anticoagulated peripheral blood.

The rearrangement links TRBV20-1 to TRBJ2-3; D is undetermined. Sequencing was performed on peripheral blood mononuclear cells (PBMCs), taken at new diagnosis, from a patient treated with antithyroid drugs. The clonotype comes from a female donor with Graves disease. Here the CDR3 reads CSARDSGSHPSTDTQYF. The CDR3 DNA reads TGCAGTGCTAGAGATAGTGGCAGCCATCCTAGCACAGATACGCAGTATTTT.